The 25 T cell receptor beta chains below come from one sample, sequenced in a study of shared clonotypes between healthy human individuals. The protocol was immunoSEQ multiplex PCR, while the TCRdb copy is restricted to in-frame clones and leaves out a portion. The sample contains about 330,000 clones, 80% to 90% of which appear only once. Specimen: memory CD8+ T cells sorted from blood. Subset of the sample: CD45RO+ cells pooled with CCR7-negative TemRA cells. These receptors were obtained from a man aged 18 to 29 in good health.

V and J are TRBV6-5 and TRBJ2-5; D is unresolved. V dropped 2 bases and J dropped 1 base, with 11 bases sitting between them. The CDR3 totals 15 residues. CDR1 is MNHEY, CDR2 SVGAGI, per germline. The chain's CDR3 is CASSYNWVGQETQYF. The CDR3 DNA sequence: TGTGCCAGCAGTTACAATTGGGTGGGCCAAGAGACCCAGTACTTC.

The rearrangement uses TRBV7-6 and TRBJ1-1, with TRBD1 as a possible D gene (5 bases). The CDR3 spans 14 residues. V lost 2 bases to trimming and J lost 5 bases, with 12 bases between them. Germline loops: CDR1 SGHVS, CDR2 FNYEAQ. Here the CDR3 reads CASSLMGGLTEAFF. The CDR3 DNA reads as TGTGCCAGCAGCTTAATGGGGGGATTAACTGAAGCTTTCTTT.

The chain has TRBV19 and TRBJ1-5; tentative D call: TRBD1 (5 bases). The germline V gene encodes CDR1 LNHDA and CDR2 SQIVND (reference sequence). Trimming pared 3 bases from V and 3 bases from J, leaving 12 bases between. CDR3 length: 15 residues. The CDR3 nucleotides read TGTGCCAGTAGTATGATGTCGGGGGTCAATCAGCCCCAGCATTTT. Its protein product is CASSMMSGVNQPQHF.

This rearrangement joins TRBV7-9 to TRBJ2-1, with 9 nucleotides matching TRBD2. CDR1 is SEHNR, CDR2 FQNEAQ, per germline (reference sequence). The CDR3 runs to 14 residues. The junction had 3 bases not matched to a gene; V was cut back by 2 bases and J by 7 bases. CDR3 DNA sequence: TGTGCCAGCAGCTTAAGCGGGGGGTTAAATGAGCAGTTCTTC. It translates to CASSLSGGLNEQFF. Variable domain in full (rest from reference TRBV7-9 and TRBJ2-1): DTGVSQNPRHKITKRGQNVTFRCDPISEHNRLYWYRQTLGQGPEFLTYFQNEAQLEKSRLLSDRFSAERPKGSFSTLEIQRTEQGDSAMYLCASSLSGGLNEQFFGPGTRLTVL.

This clone appeared a single time. The CDR3 DNA reads TGTGCCAGCAGTGAAGCGCTTCCGACTAGCGGAGCCTACTACAATGAGCAGTTCTTC. Encoded protein: CASSEALPTSGAYYNEQFF. This chain uses TRBV2 with TRBJ2-1; TRBD2 matches at 9 bases. Germline V gives CDR1 SNHLY, CDR2 FYNNEI. The CDR3 is 19 residues long. With 0 bases clipped from V and 3 bases from J, the junction kept 12 bases outside the gene matches.

This clone was detected only a few times. The rearrangement links TRBV5-4 to TRBJ1-1, with D perhaps matching TRBD1 (6 bases). CDR1 is SGHNT and CDR2 is YYREEE in the germline V gene (reference sequence). This CDR3 is built from 14 residues. Trimming left V 4 bases short and J 8 bases short, with 18 bases between. The CDR3, as DNA: TGTGCCAGCAGCCCGGGGAGGGGGGCTATCGAAGCTTTCTTT. As protein: CASSPGRGAIEAFF.

This chain uses TRBV28 with TRBJ2-5, with D uncertain. Per the germline V gene, CDR1 is MDHEN and CDR2 is SYDVKM. This CDR3 is built from 13 residues. In DNA form, the CDR3 reads TGTGCAACCCGCAGGCCAGGCGAAGAGACCCAGTACTTC. This gives the protein CATRRPGEETQYF.

This clone was counted once. The rearrangement joins TRBV10-3 to TRBJ1-6, with no clear D. The CDR3 runs to 16 residues. The V end was cut by 4 bases, the J end by 0 bases, with 10 bases between. CDR1 and CDR2 from the germline V gene are ENHRY and SYGVKD. The CDR3 sequence: CAISGKESSYNSPLHF. The CDR3 DNA follows: TGTGCCATCAGTGGAAAGGAGAGCTCCTATAATTCACCCCTCCACTTT.

This clone was seen at least ten times. This sample includes further DNA sequences coding for the same CDR3. The chain recombines TRBV9 with TRBJ2-3; D not certain. CDR1 and CDR2 from the germline V gene are SGDLS and YYNGEE. The CDR3 sequence is 15 residues long. The V end lost 0 bases, the J end lost 2 bases, and 10 bases lay between the germline ends. CDR3 in DNA: TGTGCCAGCAGCGTAGCTGTCGACTCCACAGATACGCAGTATTTT. As protein: CASSVAVDSTDTQYF.

V is TRBV2 and J is TRBJ1-6, with D possibly being TRBD1 (5 bases). Deletions cut 8 bases from V and 3 bases from J, with 20 bases between. The germline gives CDR1 SNHLY, CDR2 FYNNEI. This CDR3 contains 17 residues. CDR3 region: CASGAEKGPLYNSPLHF. CDR3 DNA sequence: TGTGCCAGCGGCGCCGAAAAGGGGCCCCTCTATAATTCACCCCTCCACTTT.

This chain uses TRBV28 with TRBJ2-7, with D unclear. This CDR3 region has 15 residues. Trimming pared 3 bases from V and 2 bases from J, leaving 14 bases between. Germline V CDR1 and CDR2: MDHEN, SYDVKM. The DNA of the CDR3 is TGTGCCAGCAGTTTGACCCCCGACACCACCTACGAGCAGTACTTC. This codes for CASSLTPDTTYEQYF.

This clone has just one count. The V call is TRBV6-6, the J call TRBJ2-7, with 13 bases identical to TRBD2. This CDR3 spans 16 amino acids. CDR1 is MNHNY, CDR2 SVGAGI, per germline (reference sequence). J was trimmed by 1 base and V by 2 bases; bases with no gene match: 2. In nucleotides, the CDR3 is TGTGCCAGCAGTTACGGACTAGCGGGGGATTCCTACGAGCAGTACTTC. Translated, it gives CASSYGLAGDSYEQYF.

The chain carries TRBV6-5 and TRBJ2-7, with D perhaps being TRBD1 or TRBD2 (5 bases each). CDR1 and CDR2 (germline): MNHEY, SVGAGI. V lost 8 bases to trimming and J lost 0 bases, with 5 bases between them. This CDR3 comprises 11 residues. The CDR3 region is CASGTSYEQYF. The CDR3 bases are TGTGCCAGCGGGACCTCCTACGAGCAGTACTTC.

This chain uses TRBV6-5 with TRBJ1-5; D is unclear. Germline CDR1 MNHEY, CDR2 SVGAGI. The CDR3 has 12 amino acids. The V and J ends lost 5 bases and 9 bases respectively, with 11 bases between them. CDR3 DNA: TGTGCCAGCAGTCCCCTTGGCGGGCCCCAGCATTTT. Translated: CASSPLGGPQHF.

The V and J genes are TRBV6-6 and TRBJ2-5; TRBD2 agrees at 12 bases. The CDR3 totals 16 residues. The ends lost 4 bases at V and 5 bases at J; junction bases unmatched: 8. Germline V gene lookup returns CDR1 MNHNY and CDR2 SVGAGI (reference sequence). Here the CDR3 DNA reads TGTGCCAGCAGTTCGACTAGCGGGAGCGCTGGGGAGACCCAGTACTTC. Translated, it gives CASSSTSGSAGETQYF.

The V call is TRBV28, the J call TRBJ2-1; no firm D call. V was trimmed by 4 bases and J by 8 bases, leaving 15 bases between them. From germline, CDR1 is MDHEN and CDR2 SYDVKM. The CDR3 is 14 residues long. The CDR3 region has the DNA TGTGCCAGCAGTTCGCATCCCGACCAGGATGAGCAGTTCTTC. It encodes CASSSHPDQDEQFF.

The J gene is TRBJ2-3, the V gene TRBV27, with 7 bases identical to TRBD2. The V gene's germline CDR1 is MNHEY and CDR2 SMNVEV (reference sequence). V was clipped by 4 bases and J by 6 bases; unmatched bases: 13. The CDR3 runs to 16 residues. This CDR3 reads CASSYRGRENWDTQYF. Here the CDR3 DNA reads TGTGCCAGCAGTTATCGAGGGCGGGAGAATTGGGATACGCAGTATTTT.

The V call is TRBV27, the J call TRBJ2-1; 13 bases agree with TRBD2. Trimming cost V 9 bases and J 7 bases; bases outside gene matches: 18. The CDR3 runs 18 residues. Germline lookup yields CDR1 MNHEY and CDR2 SMNVEV (reference sequence). CDR3 sequence reads: CARARPDTSGGARNEQFF. CDR3 sequence (DNA): TGTGCCAGGGCGAGGCCCGATACTAGCGGGGGGGCCAGGAATGAGCAGTTCTTC.

This chain connects TRBV5-6 to TRBJ2-5; D is unresolved. With 4 bases removed from V and 2 bases from J, the gap between germline ends came to 18 bases. Germline CDR1 reads SGHDT; CDR2 reads YYEEEE. The CDR3 sequence is 16 residues long. CDR3 in DNA: TGTGCCAGCAGCCCTATGGTGCAGCCGGAACAAGAGACCCAGTACTTC. This encodes CASSPMVQPEQETQYF.

The CDR3 DNA sequence: TGTGCCAGCAGAGGACTAAAAGAGACCCAGTACTTC. Protein sequence: CASRGLKETQYF. The rearrangement joins TRBV7-3 to TRBJ2-5; D may be TRBD2 (6 bases). Trimming removed 6 bases from V and 3 bases from J, with 8 bases in between. Looked up from germline, CDR1 is SGHTA and CDR2 is FQGTGA. This CDR3 spans 12 amino acids.

This rearrangement joins TRBV13 to TRBJ2-7, with 8 positions matching TRBD2. Germline assignment: CDR1 PRHDT and CDR2 FYEKMQ (reference sequence). With 4 bases clipped from V and 4 bases from J, the junction kept 6 bases outside the gene matches. The CDR3 has 14 amino acids. CDR3 nucleotides: TGTGCCAGCAGCTCCTCGGGACTAGGGTACGAGCAGTACTTC. Translating it yields CASSSSGLGYEQYF.

V gene TRBV13 combines with J gene TRBJ2-1, with a tentative D call TRBD2 (6 bases). Trimming left V 4 bases short and J 10 bases short, with 11 bases between. The CDR3 is 12 residues long. Germline loops: CDR1 PRHDT, CDR2 FYEKMQ (reference sequence). This CDR3 reads CASSSRDFEQFF. The CDR3 nucleotides read TGTGCCAGCAGCTCCCGGGACTTCGAGCAGTTCTTC.

V is TRBV6-6 and J is TRBJ1-2; the D gene is possibly TRBD1 (5 bases). V lost 7 bases and J 3 bases, leaving 12 bases between the germline ends. This CDR3 region has 13 residues. The germline gives CDR1 MNHNY, CDR2 SVGAGI (reference sequence). The CDR3 reads CASTFTGDYGYTF. CDR3 in DNA: TGTGCCAGCACTTTCACAGGTGACTATGGCTACACCTTC.

This chain joins TRBV28 and TRBJ1-2, with TRBD1 identical over 8 bases. V shed 3 bases and J 5 bases; nucleotides not matched to a gene: 8. Germline assignment: CDR1 MDHEN and CDR2 SYDVKM. The CDR3 is 15 amino acids. The CDR3 bases are TGTGCCAGCAGTTTTTCAGCCCAGGGGGCTTATGGCTACACCTTC. This codes for CASSFSAQGAYGYTF.

V usage is TRBV6-6 and J usage is TRBJ2-7; 7 bases agree with TRBD2. Trimming at V came to 2 bases and at J to 3 bases, leaving 4 bases not matched to a gene. Germline CDR1 MNHNY, CDR2 SVGAGI (reference sequence). The CDR3 has 14 amino acids. CDR3 residues: CASSYAGELYEQYF. CDR3 DNA: TGTGCCAGCAGTTACGCGGGGGAGCTCTACGAGCAGTACTTC.